The rows below give T cell receptor beta chains drawn from one sample of a study of cytomegalovirus exposure and HLA in healthy donors. The method was immunoSEQ multiplex PCR; TCRdb's version includes in-frame clones alone and lacks a portion of them. This sample's table reports roughly 42,000 clones. Source material: PBMCs. These receptors were collected from a man younger than 45 in good health and CMV-seronegative. The CDR3 runs from the conserved cysteine through the conserved F or W. The D gene is left open where the match is weak.

DNA	CDR3	J	V	D
TGCAGCGTTGTGACGGACAGGGTTCGGGCCCAGTACTTC	CSVVTDRVRAQYF	TRBJ2-5	TRBV29-1	TRBD1
TGCGCCAGCAGCGCCTTGAGAGGGCAGCCCCAGCATTTT	CASSALRGQPQHF	TRBJ1-5	TRBV5-1	NA
TGTGCCTGGAGCGGTTCCTCCCAAGAGACCCAGTACTTC	CAWSGSSQETQYF	TRBJ2-5	TRBV30	NA
TGCGCCAGCAGCTTGATCTTAGCGTCAGATACGCAGTATTTT	CASSLILASDTQYF	TRBJ2-3	TRBV5-1	NA
TGTGCCAGCAGTTACGTTGGGACAGGGATAAAGTACGAGCAGTACTTC	CASSYVGTGIKYEQYF	TRBJ2-7	TRBV6-5	TRBD1
TGTGCCAGCAGCCCCGACAGGGGAATCGACAATGAGCAGTTCTTC	CASSPDRGIDNEQFF	TRBJ2-1	TRBV13	TRBD1
TGTGCCAGCAGTTCTCACCTAGCACAGGGTTCTGGCTACACCTTC	CASSSHLAQGSGYTF	TRBJ1-2	TRBV6-5	NA
TGTGCCAGCAGCTTAGGGGGGCAGTCCTACGAGCAGTACTTC	CASSLGGQSYEQYF	TRBJ2-7	TRBV7-9	NA
TGTGCCAGCAGCTTGGGGACCGGGACTACAAATGAGCAGTTCTTC	CASSLGTGTTNEQFF	TRBJ2-1	TRBV7-6	TRBD2
TGTGCCAGCAGCCCGACTAGCGCAAAAGAGACCCAGTACTTC	CASSPTSAKETQYF	TRBJ2-5	TRBV5-4	TRBD2
TGTGCCAGCATCCCCGGGGTCGGCATGAACACTGAAGCTTTCTTT	CASIPGVGMNTEAFF	TRBJ1-1	TRBV6-1	NA
TGTGCCAGCAGCCTCGGGCTAGCGGGAGGATCGAGCTCCTACAATGAGCAGTTCTTC	CASSLGLAGGSSSYNEQFF	TRBJ2-1	TRBV7-2	TRBD2
TGCAGTGCGCTACAGGGCTATGGCTACACCTTC	CSALQGYGYTF	TRBJ1-2	TRBV20-1	NA
TGTGCCAGCAGCCAGGTGGCTTCTCACTACGAGCAGTACTTC	CASSQVASHYEQYF	TRBJ2-7	TRBV7-2	NA
TGTGCCAGCAGCGTAAAGGAGAATCGGGGGCCCCAGCATTTT	CASSVKENRGPQHF	TRBJ1-5	TRBV2	NA
TGTGCCAGTAGTATCCACGGGAGTAGGACAGATACGCAGTATTTT	CASSIHGSRTDTQYF	TRBJ2-3	TRBV19	NA
TGTGCCAGCAGCTTGGGGGGAGGACCCCACTACCCTCCAAAACTGTTTTTT	CASSLGGGPHYPPKLFF	TRBJ1-4	TRBV5-6	NA
TGTGCCAGCCATCGACTAGCGGGAGGGTTATTGAACACCGGGGAGCTGTTTTTT	CASHRLAGGLLNTGELFF	TRBJ2-2	TRBV7-7	TRBD2
TGTGCCAGCAGCTTAGTCGCTAGCGGGATTGGGAACATTCAGTACTTC	CASSLVASGIGNIQYF	TRBJ2-4	TRBV7-6	TRBD2
TGCGCCAGCAGCTTGGTGATCGGGACAGGGTTCTCTAACTATGGCTACACCTTC	CASSLVIGTGFSNYGYTF	TRBJ1-2	TRBV5-1	TRBD1